The TCR beta chain described here comes from a study of identical twins. Study results and limitations: Part of the zero-insertion signal could reflect confounding by invariant MAIT and iNKT cells. There was an excess of low generation probability in the out-of-frame alpha sequences that twins shared.

A template switching step contributed a universal primer site, while unique molecular identifiers were present in the cDNA. TCRdb fed the 5' RACE reads into MiXCR, producing one record per CDR3 protein. The sample lists about 220,000 distinct CDR3 sequences, around 8% occurring once. V shed 0 bases and J shed 3 bases, with 9 bases lying between them. In germline, CDR1 is SGHTA, CDR2 FQGNSA. The CDR3 contains 14 residues. As for this clonotype: Antigen unknown.

This same sample was also part of a study on yellow fever vaccine responses in identical twins. That investigation notes: Twins' T cell vaccine responses reportedly looked partly convergent, partly personalized.

Sequencing was carried out using memory (CD45RO+) T cells sorted from blood. The rearrangement uses TRBV7-2 and TRBJ2-7; D perhaps matches TRBD2 (6 bases). This sequence was found in a woman between 18 and 30 years old in good health. The CDR3 region is CASSLAAGGYEQYF. CDR3 coding DNA: TGTGCCAGCAGCTTAGCCGCCGGGGGCTACGAGCAGTACTTC. The complete variable domain, with remaining parts taken from reference TRBV7-2 and TRBJ2-7, reads GAGVSQSPSNKVTEKGKDVELRCDPISGHTALYWYRQSLGQGLEFLIYFQGNSAPDKSGLPSDRFSAERTGGSVSTLTIQRTQQEDSAVYLCASSLAAGGYEQYFGPGTRLTVT.